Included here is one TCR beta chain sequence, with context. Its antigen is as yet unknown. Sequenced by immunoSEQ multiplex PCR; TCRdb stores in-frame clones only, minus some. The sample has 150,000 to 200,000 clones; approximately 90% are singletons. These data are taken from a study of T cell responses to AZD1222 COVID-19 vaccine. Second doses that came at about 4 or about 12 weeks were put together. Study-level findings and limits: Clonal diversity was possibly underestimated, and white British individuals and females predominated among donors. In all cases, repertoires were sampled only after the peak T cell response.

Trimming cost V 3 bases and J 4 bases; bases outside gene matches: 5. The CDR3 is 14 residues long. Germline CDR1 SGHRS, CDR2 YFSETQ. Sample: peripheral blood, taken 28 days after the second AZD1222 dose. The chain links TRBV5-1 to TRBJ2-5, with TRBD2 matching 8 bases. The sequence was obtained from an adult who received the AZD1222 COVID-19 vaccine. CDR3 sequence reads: CASSSPGGSETQYF. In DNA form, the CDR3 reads TGCGCCAGCAGCTCCCCGGGGGGGTCAGAGACCCAGTACTTC.